The 27 T cell receptor beta chains reported below all come from one sample, sequenced in a study of blood T cell repertoires in COVID-19. This table comes from immunoSEQ multiplex PCR, and its TCRdb copy is limited to in-frame clones, with some not included. The sample shows 150,000 to 200,000 clones, 80% to 90% of them seen only once. The source material was peripheral blood. The receptors were gathered from a woman aged 70-85 years with COVID-19, enrolled during active disease.

The V call is TRBV7-3, the J call TRBJ2-7; 10 bases line up with TRBD2. Germline V lookup: CDR1 SGHTA, CDR2 FQGTGA. Trimming took 3 bases from V and 5 from J; bases not matched to a gene: 1. This CDR3 has 13 amino acids. The CDR3 bases are TGTGCCAGCAGCTTTCTAGCGGGGGACGAGCAGTACTTC. As protein: CASSFLAGDEQYF.

This chain uses TRBV5-1 with TRBJ2-7; the D gene is possibly TRBD1 (6 bases). Germline CDR1 is SGHRS and CDR2 is YFSETQ. Between the trimmed V and J ends, which lost 3 bases and 4 bases, there was a span of 14 bases. CDR3 length: 14 residues. In DNA, the CDR3 is TGCGCCAGCAGCTGGAGCGGACAGAGTTACGAGCAGTACTTC. Its protein is CASSWSGQSYEQYF. The entire variable domain, with the rest obtained from reference TRBV5-1 and TRBJ2-7, is as follows: KAGVTQTPRYLIKTRGQQVTLSCSPISGHRSVSWYQQTPGQGLQFLFEYFSETQRNKGNFPGRFSGRQFSNSRSEMNVSTLELGDSALYLCASSWSGQSYEQYFGPGTRLTVT.

This clone appeared a few times. The chain employs TRBV27 and TRBJ1-2; D is unresolved. The V gene's germline CDR1 is MNHEY and CDR2 SMNVEV (reference sequence). The V gene lost 3 bases and the J gene lost 4 bases, with 9 bases spanning the gap. CDR3 size: 13 residues. The CDR3 loop reads CASSFLGSYGYTF. The CDR3 region has the DNA TGTGCCAGCAGTTTTTTGGGGAGCTATGGCTACACCTTC.

This chain links TRBV12-3 or TRBV12-4 with TRBJ1-2; 11 bases match TRBD1. The CDR3 consists of 13 residues. The V segment lost 3 bases and the J segment 8 bases; nucleotides outside the gene matches: 2. CDR3 protein: CASSLGQGVGYTF. CDR3 nucleotides: TGTGCCAGCAGTTTGGGACAGGGGGTCGGCTACACCTTC.

DNA of the CDR3: TGTGCCAGCTCACCACTACTCGGAGAGACCCAGTACTTC. Its protein product is CASSPLLGETQYF. V is TRBV18 and J is TRBJ2-5; D is unclear. CDR1 is KGHSH and CDR2 is LQKENI in the germline V gene. This CDR3 is 13 amino acids long. With 1 base removed from V and 4 bases from J, the gap between germline ends came to 7 bases.

This clone showed up just a few times. The chain joins TRBV27 to TRBJ2-7, with 16 bases aligning to TRBD2. CDR1 is MNHEY, CDR2 SMNVEV, per germline (reference sequence). CDR3 length equals 18 residues. V dropped 0 bases and J dropped 0; count of bases not matched to a gene: 2. This CDR3 reads CASSLSGLAGGSSYEQYF. Written as DNA, the CDR3 is TGTGCCAGCAGTTTATCGGGACTAGCGGGAGGGAGCTCCTACGAGCAGTACTTC.

The chain combines TRBV3-1 (or the pseudogene TRBV3-2) with TRBJ2-7; a possible D gene is TRBD2 (5 bases). The CDR3 spans 15 residues. Germline-derived CDR1 and CDR2 are LGHDT and YNNKEL (reference sequence). The V and J ends lost 1 base and 1 base respectively, with 11 bases between them. The CDR3 here is CASSQGVAQSYEQYF. The CDR3 coding sequence is TGTGCCAGCAGCCAAGGGGTAGCGCAATCCTACGAGCAGTACTTC.

DNA for the CDR3: TGTGCCAGCAGTTTAACTTCGGCAGGGTCGGTTCGTTATGGCTACACCTTC. It specifies CASSLTSAGSVRYGYTF. The genes are TRBV28 and TRBJ1-2; possibly TRBD1 for D (5 bases). Trimming removed 2 bases at V and 5 bases at J, with 21 bases between. This CDR3 has 17 residues. In germline, CDR1 is MDHEN, CDR2 SYDVKM.

This chain connects TRBV7-9 to TRBJ2-1; D gene uncertain. Germline values: CDR1 SEHNR, CDR2 FQNEAQ (reference sequence). The germline V and J ends were trimmed by 1 base and 11 bases, with 6 bases remaining between them. CDR3 length: 11 residues. CDR3 protein: CASSLVAQQFF. The CDR3 DNA reads as TGTGCCAGCAGCTTAGTGGCACAGCAGTTCTTC.

This clone was picked up one time. The chain links TRBV2 to TRBJ1-1; 7 bases line up with TRBD1. The CDR3 sequence is 14 residues long. Trimming cost V 6 bases and J 7 bases; bases outside gene matches: 11. The V gene's germline CDR1 is SNHLY and CDR2 FYNNEI. The CDR3: CASRETGQVGEAFF. The CDR3 bases are TGTGCCAGCAGGGAGACAGGGCAGGTTGGTGAAGCTTTCTTT.

The chain uses TRBV29-1 and TRBJ1-2; TRBD1 aligns across 9 bases. The V segment lost 7 bases and the J segment 14 bases; nucleotides outside the gene matches: 20. In germline, CDR1 is SQVTM, CDR2 ANQGSEA. The CDR3 totals 14 residues. This chain's CDR3 is CSGQTGGQGVPSTF. The CDR3 DNA follows: TGCAGCGGGCAAACGGGGGGACAGGGAGTACCGAGTACCTTC. Full variable domain (missing parts from reference TRBV29-1 and TRBJ1-2): SAVISQKPSRDICQRGTSLTIQCQVDSQVTMMFWYRQQPGQSLTLIATANQGSEATYESGFVIDKFPISRPNLTFSTLTVSNMSPEDSSIYLCSGQTGGQGVPSTFGSGTRLTVV.

As DNA, the CDR3 is TGTGCCAGCAGCGTAGGCCCGGTCTCGGGCTACGAGCAGTACTTC. As protein: CASSVGPVSGYEQYF. The chain carries TRBV9 and TRBJ2-7; no clear D. Trimming removed 0 bases from V and 3 bases from J, with 13 bases in between. This CDR3 comprises 15 residues. Germline lookup yields CDR1 SGDLS and CDR2 YYNGEE. The whole variable domain, filled in from reference TRBV9 and TRBJ2-7, reads DSGVTQTPKHLITATGQRVTLRCSPRSGDLSVYWYQQSLDQGLQFLIQYYNGEERAKGNILERFSAQQFPDLHSELNLSSLELGDSALYFCASSVGPVSGYEQYFGPGTRLTVT.

The chain carries TRBV12-2 and TRBJ2-7; the table calls TRBD1, which could not be checked here. TRBV12-2 is a listed pseudogene. The CDR3 spans 14 residues. CDR3 bases: TGTGCAAGTCGCTTAGCAGGGGCCGCCTACGAGCAGTACTTC. Residues: CASRLAGAAYEQYF.

Concerning this clone itself: Other nucleotide sequences from this sample produce the same CDR3. The V gene is TRBV10-3, the J gene TRBJ1-5; D is possibly TRBD1 (5 bases). This CDR3 spans 15 amino acids. Germline-derived CDR1 and CDR2 are ENHRY and SYGVKD. V shed 0 bases and J shed 2 bases, with 8 bases lying between them. The CDR3 nucleotides read TGTGCCATCAGTGAGTCTGGAGGGGGCAATCAGCCCCAGCATTTT. This translates into CAISESGGGNQPQHF.

The chain carries TRBV11-1 and TRBJ2-7; 11 bases are a match to TRBD1. The CDR3 runs to 14 residues. CDR1 is SGHAT and CDR2 is FQDESV in the germline V gene (reference sequence). The trim removed 7 bases at V and 2 bases at J, leaving 4 bases unmatched. CDR3 region: CASNKGQGAYEQYF. CDR3 coding DNA: TGTGCCAGCAACAAGGGACAGGGGGCCTACGAGCAGTACTTC.

This rearrangement joins TRBV4-1 to TRBJ2-1, with 13 bases lining up with TRBD2. V gave up 1 base and J gave up 7 bases; unmatched junction bases: 10. CDR1 MGHRA and CDR2 YSYEKL come from the germline V gene. The CDR3 totals 18 residues. CDR3: CASSQAGGGLAGVNEQFF. In nucleotides, the CDR3 is TGCGCCAGCAGCCAAGCAGGGGGAGGACTAGCGGGGGTTAATGAGCAGTTCTTC.

This CDR3 reads CAWSVGGATEAFF. The CDR3 nucleotides are TGTGCCTGGAGTGTGGGGGGTGCCACTGAAGCTTTCTTT. The chain is built from TRBV30 and TRBJ1-1, with D possibly being TRBD1 (5 bases). The CDR3 sequence is 13 residues long. Germline-derived CDR1 and CDR2 are GTSNPN and SVGIG (reference sequence). Trimming stripped 0 bases from V and 4 bases from J, with 9 bases between.

This clone was found a few times. This chain links TRBV5-1 with TRBJ1-3; D is perhaps TRBD1 (6 bases). The V gene's germline CDR1 is SGHRS and CDR2 YFSETQ. Trimming took 4 bases from V and 3 from J, leaving 11 bases between them. This CDR3 is 14 amino acids long. The CDR3 DNA follows: TGCGCCAGCAGCCCCGGGACATATGGAAACACCATATATTTT. Amino acids: CASSPGTYGNTIYF. The variable domain in full, with the rest retrieved from reference TRBV5-1 and TRBJ1-3, is KAGVTQTPRYLIKTRGQQVTLSCSPISGHRSVSWYQQTPGQGLQFLFEYFSETQRNKGNFPGRFSGRQFSNSRSEMNVSTLELGDSALYLCASSPGTYGNTIYFGEGSWLTVV.

This clone was observed a few times. DNA of the CDR3: TGCAGCGGATCGCCGGGGGAAGAGACCCAGTACTTC. It encodes CSGSPGEETQYF. The chain combines TRBV29-1 with TRBJ2-5, with D possibly matching TRBD2 (6 bases). The V end was cut by 7 bases, the J end by 3 bases, with 12 bases between. Germline V CDR1 and CDR2: SQVTM, ANQGSEA. The CDR3 runs 12 residues.

This chain connects TRBV5-1 to TRBJ1-2, with TRBD1 as a possible D gene (5 bases). The CDR3 covers 13 residues. The germline gives CDR1 SGHRS, CDR2 YFSETQ. The V end lost 5 bases, the J end lost 2 bases, and 10 bases lay between the germline ends. The CDR3 DNA sequence: TGCGCCAGCAGATTACAGGAGAACTATGGCTACACCTTC. It codes for CASRLQENYGYTF.

The rearrangement links TRBV9 to TRBJ2-7; no clear D. Germline-derived CDR1 and CDR2 are SGDLS and YYNGEE. CDR3 size: 18 residues. With 0 bases removed from V and 4 bases from J, the gap between germline ends came to 23 bases. CDR3 region: CASSVGASSWARRYEQYF. In DNA form, the CDR3 reads TGTGCCAGCAGCGTAGGGGCTTCCTCTTGGGCGAGAAGGTACGAGCAGTACTTC.

With regard to this clone: The identical CDR3 is also encoded by other nucleotide sequences in the sample. This sequence joins TRBV9 and TRBJ2-7; 8 bases align to TRBD1. The CDR3 contains 15 residues. J was trimmed by 3 bases and V by 0 bases; bases with no gene match: 5. CDR1 is SGDLS, CDR2 YYNGEE, per germline. The CDR3 loop reads CASSVEEGQGYEQYF. The CDR3 DNA is TGTGCCAGCAGCGTAGAAGAAGGACAGGGCTACGAGCAGTACTTC. Based on the CDR3 plus reference TRBV9 and TRBJ2-7, the full variable domain is DSGVTQTPKHLITATGQRVTLRCSPRSGDLSVYWYQQSLDQGLQFLIQYYNGEERAKGNILERFSAQQFPDLHSELNLSSLELGDSALYFCASSVEEGQGYEQYFGPGTRLTVT.

V is TRBV27 and J is TRBJ2-3; TRBD2 matches 7 bases. Per the germline V gene, CDR1 is MNHEY and CDR2 is SMNVEV (reference sequence). This CDR3 is 14 amino acids long. The V and J ends lost 2 bases and 4 bases, in that order; junction bases with no gene match: 3. The CDR3, as DNA: TGTGCCAGCAGTTTAGAGGGAGGGCCAGATACGCAGTATTTT. This encodes CASSLEGGPDTQYF.

This clone was counted a single time. The V gene is TRBV29-1, the J gene TRBJ1-1, with D maybe TRBD1 (5 bases). CDR3 length equals 14 residues. Germline loops: CDR1 SQVTM, CDR2 ANQGSEA. The V end lost 4 bases, the J end lost 0 bases, and 12 bases lay between the germline ends. The CDR3 DNA reads TGCAGCGTTGCGGGGGGTACGATGAACACTGAAGCTTTCTTT. It translates to CSVAGGTMNTEAFF.

The V call is TRBV2, the J call TRBJ2-2; D might be TRBD2 (5 bases). The V gene lost 7 bases and the J gene lost 6 bases, with 12 bases spanning the gap. Germline-derived CDR1 and CDR2 are SNHLY and FYNNEI. The CDR3 runs 13 residues. Here the CDR3 DNA reads TGTGCCAGCACCCTTGGGAGTTCCGGGGAGCTGTTTTTT. Amino acids: CASTLGSSGELFF.

The rearrangement joins TRBV7-8 to TRBJ1-2, with D tentatively TRBD1 (6 bases). Per germline, CDR1 SGHVS and CDR2 FQNEAQ. CDR3 length equals 14 residues. Trimming pared 4 bases from V and 0 bases from J, leaving 9 bases between. The CDR3 reads CASSWDISNYGYTF. The CDR3 DNA sequence: TGTGCCAGCAGCTGGGACATCTCTAACTATGGCTACACCTTC.

V and J are TRBV7-6 and TRBJ2-5, with TRBD2 matching over 15 bases. The CDR3 spans 22 residues. In germline, CDR1 is SGHVS, CDR2 FNYEAQ. V lost 1 base, J lost 5 bases, and 20 bases stayed unmatched. CDR3 nucleotide sequence: TGTGCCAGCAGCTTAGGGACTAGCGGGAGGGCCTCACCCGGGGGCTGGTTTGAGACCCAGTACTTC. It translates to CASSLGTSGRASPGGWFETQYF.